Listed below are T cell receptor beta chains from one sample, sequenced in a study of blood T cell repertoires in COVID-19. Libraries were prepared by immunoSEQ multiplex PCR; TCRdb keeps only in-frame clonotypes and omits some of them. The repertoire holds around 72,000 clones, approximately 85% seen once, with more than 25% in the top ten. What was sequenced was peripheral blood. Receptors originate from a man aged 45-65 years with acute or convalescent COVID-19. Each CDR3 is given with its conserved first and last residue. D genes are given only for firm matches. Clone size is not always given. Where it is, it says once, few, many or a class for expanded clones.

>16|TRBJ1-2|.|TRBV18|.
TGTGCCAGCTCACCACCGGGACTGAATACTAACTATGGCTACACCTTC
CASSPPGLNTNYGYTF
>16|TRBJ1-5|TRBD1|TRBV4-2|few
TGTGCCAGCAGCCAAGGAAGGGGGCTGAGCAATCAGCCCCAGCATTTT
CASSQGRGLSNQPQHF
>15|TRBJ2-2|TRBD1|TRBV6-5|.
TGTGCCAGCAGTCCCGGGACAGTGAACACCGGGGAGCTGTTTTTT
CASSPGTVNTGELFF
>14|TRBJ1-1|.|TRBV7-3|.
TGTGCCAGCAGCTTTTCGACAGCGAACACTGAAGCTTTCTTT
CASSFSTANTEAFF
>16|TRBJ2-4|.|TRBV19|.
TGTGCCAGTAAAGAAAGGGCGGGGGCGACCAAAAACATTCAGTACTTC
CASKERAGATKNIQYF
>15|TRBJ2-1|TRBD2|TRBV24-1|.
TGTGCCACCAGTGATAGCGGGGGGCCCTACAATGAGCAGTTCTTC
CATSDSGGPYNEQFF
>17|TRBJ1-6|.|TRBV6-2/TRBV6-3|.
TGTGCCAGCAGCCCGCTCGGGTTAGGAGACTATAATTCACCCCTCCACTTT
CASSPLGLGDYNSPLHF
>14|TRBJ2-3|TRBD1|TRBV18|.
TGTGCCAGCTCACCAGGGACAGGCACAGATACGCAGTATTTT
CASSPGTGTDTQYF
>14|TRBJ1-2|.|TRBV3-1/TRBV3-2|.
TGTGCCAGCAGCCACGGAGCGGGCTATTATGGCTACACCTTC
CASSHGAGYYGYTF
>14|TRBJ1-2|.|TRBV10-3|.
TGTGCCATCAGTCCTAGGACGGGGGGACGGGGCTACACCTTC
CAISPRTGGRGYTF
>15|TRBJ1-1|.|TRBV5-1|.
TGCGCCAGCAGCTTTGGGCCAGGGTCGAACACTGAAGCTTTCTTT
CASSFGPGSNTEAFF
>15|TRBJ2-1|TRBD1|TRBV9|.
TGTGCCAGCAGCCCGAAGGGGGCTGGCTACAATGAGCAGTTCTTC
CASSPKGAGYNEQFF
>15|TRBJ2-7|TRBD1|TRBV29-1|.
TGCAGCGTTACCCTTTCGGTGACAGGGGCTAGCGAGCAGTACTTC
CSVTLSVTGASEQYF
>14|TRBJ2-2|.|TRBV11-2|.
TGTGCCAGCATTCTAACGGAGGCGAGCGGGGAGCTGTTTTTT
CASILTEASGELFF
>17|TRBJ1-6|TRBD1|TRBV18|.
TGTGCCAGCTCATCAGGGCCAGGGGGACCGTATAATTCACCCCTCCACTTT
CASSSGPGGPYNSPLHF
>17|TRBJ1-5|TRBD1|TRBV27|few
TGTGCCAGCAGTTCATATTTGGGGACAGCAAGCAATCAGCCCCAGCATTTT
CASSSYLGTASNQPQHF
>15|TRBJ1-4|.|TRBV13|.
TGTGCCAGCAGCCTTCGACAGGCGGTCAATGAAAAACTGTTTTTT
CASSLRQAVNEKLFF
>15|TRBJ2-1|TRBD1|TRBV6-5|.
TGTGCCAGCTTAGCCAGGGACAGAACCCACAATGAGCAGTTCTTC
CASLARDRTHNEQFF
>15|TRBJ2-3|TRBD1|TRBV18|.
TGTGCCAGCTCGCCAGGGGGCGCGAGCACAGATACGCAGTATTTT
CASSPGGASTDTQYF
>17|TRBJ2-5|.|TRBV5-1|.
TGCGCCAGCAGCTTGGAGCTCCCCGACAGGTACCAAGAGACCCAGTACTTC
CASSLELPDRYQETQYF
>15|TRBJ1-6|TRBD1|TRBV27|.
TGTGCCAGCACCACCCACAGGGGGGGTAATTCACCCCTCCACTTT
CASTTHRGGNSPLHF
>13|TRBJ1-1|.|TRBV5-5|once
TGTGCCAGCAGCTTGGGGGTTGAGGGATCAGCTTTCTTT
CASSLGVEGSAFF
>15|TRBJ1-1|TRBD1|TRBV5-1|.
TGCGCCAGCAGCTTGGTAGGGGGCCTGAACACTGAAGCTTTCTTT
CASSLVGGLNTEAFF
>15|TRBJ2-7|TRBD1|TRBV27|.
TGTGCCAGCAGTCCATACGGACAGGTTGCCTACGAGCAGTACTTC
CASSPYGQVAYEQYF
>15|TRBJ1-3|TRBD1|TRBV5-1|.
TGCGCCAGCAGCTCTGACAGGGCGACTGGAAACACCATATATTTT
CASSSDRATGNTIYF
>12|TRBJ1-2|.|TRBV2|few
TGTGCCAGCCCCGGGGAACCCTATGGCTACACCTTC
CASPGEPYGYTF
>15|TRBJ1-3|.|TRBV4-2|once
TGTGCCAGCAGCCAAGGTGCACAGGCTGGAAACACCATATATTTT
CASSQGAQAGNTIYF
>13|TRBJ1-2|.|TRBV6-5|.
TGTGCCAGCAGTTACTCGAACAGGGATGGCTACACCTTC
CASSYSNRDGYTF
>15|TRBJ1-5|.|TRBV19|.
TGTGCCAGTAGTATAGTGGCAGGGAGCAATCAGCCCCAGCATTTT
CASSIVAGSNQPQHF
>13|TRBJ2-1|TRBD1|TRBV5-4|.
TGTGCCAGCAGCTCGGACAGGGTAAATGAGCAGTTCTTC
CASSSDRVNEQFF
>16|TRBJ1-5|TRBD1|TRBV4-1|.
TGCGCCAGCAGCCCATCCGGGACAGGGGCACATCAGCCCCAGCATTTT
CASSPSGTGAHQPQHF
>15|TRBJ2-2|.|TRBV2|.
TGTGCCAGCAGTGAAGCAGGAAAACAGTCCGGGGAGCTGTTTTTT
CASSEAGKQSGELFF
>16|TRBJ2-2|TRBD2|TRBV30|.
TGTGCCTGGAGTGGGATAGCGGGGTCGAACACCGGGGAGCTGTTTTTT
CAWSGIAGSNTGELFF
>15|TRBJ2-2|.|TRBV29-1|.
TGCAGCGTCCCGGACGGGGGACCGAACACCGGGGAGCTGTTTTTT
CSVPDGGPNTGELFF
>19|TRBJ2-2|TRBD1|TRBV24-1|.
TGTGCCACCAGTGACACTTACCGGACAGGGGCGGTAAGGACCGGGGAGCTGTTTTTT
CATSDTYRTGAVRTGELFF
>14|TRBJ2-7|TRBD1|TRBV10-1|.
TGCGCCAGCAGTAATGACAGGGTGTCAGGAGAGCAGTACTTC
CASSNDRVSGEQYF
>15|TRBJ1-4|TRBD1|TRBV28|.
TGTGCCAGCAGTTTTCGGACAGGGGGGAGGGAAAAACTGTTTTTT
CASSFRTGGREKLFF
>15|TRBJ1-2|.|TRBV11-2|.
TGTGCCAGCAGCTTGAGGGATCCCTCCTACTATGGCTACACCTTC
CASSLRDPSYYGYTF
>11|TRBJ1-2|.|TRBV2|.
TGTGCCAGCCAGCAGGAATATGGCTACACCTTC
CASQQEYGYTF
>13|TRBJ1-4|.|TRBV15|.
TGTGCCACCAGCAGGGGACTTAATGAAAAACTGTTTTTT
CATSRGLNEKLFF
>14|TRBJ2-5|.|TRBV5-4|.
TGTGCCAGCAGCTTGGGACTACGGGAAGAGACCCAGTACTTC
CASSLGLREETQYF
>15|TRBJ2-5|.|TRBV6-5|.
TGTGCCAGCAGAATACGGGGAGAGATTTGGGAGACCCAGTACTTC
CASRIRGEIWETQYF
>16|TRBJ1-2|TRBD1|TRBV4-2|.
TGTGCCAGCAGCCAAGGGGACAGGGGACTCGGCTATGGCTACACCTTC
CASSQGDRGLGYGYTF
>16|TRBJ1-5|.|TRBV28|.
TGTGCCAGCAGTTCCCTGGGGGGGATAAGCAATCAGCCCCAGCATTTT
CASSSLGGISNQPQHF
>11|TRBJ2-7|.|TRBV29-1|.
TGCAGCGCCTACGGAGCCTACGAGCAGTACTTC
CSAYGAYEQYF
>14|TRBJ1-1|TRBD1|TRBV12-5|.
TGTGCTAGTGGTTTGGGGACAGGGGCGATTGAAGCTTTCTTT
CASGLGTGAIEAFF
>16|TRBJ2-1|TRBD1|TRBV4-2|.
TGTGCCAGCAGCACAACAGGGGGGAAATACTACAATGAGCAGTTCTTC
CASSTTGGKYYNEQFF
>15|TRBJ2-7|.|TRBV3-1/TRBV3-2|.
TGTGCCAGCAGCCAAGATCCGGGGGGCCTCTACGAGCAGTACTTC
CASSQDPGGLYEQYF
>16|TRBJ2-7|.|TRBV6-1|.
TGTGCCAGCAGTGAATCATCCCAGGGGAGCTCCTACGAGCAGTACTTC
CASSESSQGSSYEQYF
>13|TRBJ1-2|.|TRBV3-1/TRBV3-2|.
TGTGCCAGCAGCCAACAAAGACTAGGGGGCTACACCTTC
CASSQQRLGGYTF
>14|TRBJ2-5|.|TRBV5-6|.
TGTGCCAGCAGTAGGGGGGGAATACAAGAGACCCAGTACTTC
CASSRGGIQETQYF
>15|TRBJ1-5|.|TRBV30|.
TGTGCCTGGAGTGGCGCCGGGGGGGGCAATCAGCCCCAGCATTTT
CAWSGAGGGNQPQHF